The next 16 T cell receptor beta chains were all read from a single sample in a study of identifying expanded T cells in peripheral blood (dated by TCRdb to the late 2010s). Library prep was done by the immunoSEQ multiplex PCR assay. TCRdb provides this immuneACCESS table in a form limited to in-frame rearrangements. Some clones are lacking; in checked studies, under half of them reflect an unresolved V gene, and why the rest are absent is not known. The sample records more than 45,000 clones, approximately 89% of which are singletons. Clones ranked in the top ten supply roughly 3.5% of the sample. The specimen was blood. The receptor source for this set is a person aged 18 to 75 in good health.

J is TRBJ1-5 and V is TRBV28, with TRBD1 identical over 9 bases. V lost 6 bases and J lost 7; bases outside the gene matches: 10. CDR3 length: 15 amino acids. The germline V gene has CDR1 MDHEN and CDR2 SYDVKM. This CDR3 reads CASSRTGGDLQPQHF. DNA of the CDR3: TGTGCCAGCAGCAGAACAGGGGGCGATTTACAGCCCCAGCATTTT.

J is TRBJ1-5 and V is TRBV28; TRBD1 is a possible D gene (6 bases). V shed 11 bases and J shed 5 bases, with 19 bases lying between them. CDR3 length: 14 residues. Germline CDR1 MDHEN, CDR2 SYDVKM. The CDR3, as DNA: TGTGCCGCTGTGGGGGGGGCAGCGTATCAGCCCCAGCATTTT. Translating it yields CAAVGGAAYQPQHF.

This chain links TRBV7-9 with TRBJ2-1; 7 bases match TRBD2. The germline CDR1 and CDR2 sequences are SEHNR and FQNEAQ (reference sequence). J lost 5 bases, V lost 1 base, and 8 bases had no gene match. The CDR3 totals 16 residues. As DNA, the CDR3 is TGTGCCAGCAGCTTAGATTGGGAGGGCCCGAACAATGAGCAGTTCTTC. Its translation is CASSLDWEGPNNEQFF.

The chain employs TRBV4-3 and TRBJ2-7; D is possibly TRBD1 or TRBD2 (5 bases each). The CDR3 loop spans 15 amino acids. Germline V lookup: CDR1 LGHNA, CDR2 YSLEER. Trimming took off 0 bases at V and 0 bases at J, with 9 bases between the two ends. CDR3 bases: TGCGCCAGCAGCCAAGATTGGGGGAGCTCCTACGAGCAGTACTTC. Translation: CASSQDWGSSYEQYF.

The rearrangement uses TRBV7-8 and TRBJ2-3; 8 positions match TRBD2. Germline CDR1 reads SGHVS; CDR2 reads FQNEAQ. The V gene end was trimmed by 3 bases and the J gene end by 4 bases; junction bases not matched to a gene: 6. The CDR3 has 15 amino acids. The CDR3 DNA reads as TGTGCCAGCAGCTTGGGGCGGGGGGTAGCAGATACGCAGTATTTT. It specifies CASSLGRGVADTQYF.

This chain joins TRBV12-1 and TRBJ2-5; TRBD2, the D gene given by the table, was not confirmed from the DNA. TRBV12-1 is listed as a pseudogene. The CDR3 is 16 amino acids. CDR3 in DNA: TGTGCCAGCAGCGATCCAGTGGGAGGGTCGGATGAGACCCAGTACTTC. Translated, it gives CASSDPVGGSDETQYF.

CDR3 in DNA: TGCGCCAGCAGCCTGAAGGACGCAGAGACCCAGTACTTC. It encodes CASSLKDAETQYF. V is TRBV5-1 and J is TRBJ2-5, with D unclear. From germline, CDR1 is SGHRS and CDR2 YFSETQ. The CDR3 consists of 13 residues. With 4 bases removed from V and 4 bases from J, the gap between germline ends came to 11 bases. The complete variable domain, with remaining parts taken from reference TRBV5-1 and TRBJ2-5, reads KAGVTQTPRYLIKTRGQQVTLSCSPISGHRSVSWYQQTPGQGLQFLFEYFSETQRNKGNFPGRFSGRQFSNSRSEMNVSTLELGDSALYLCASSLKDAETQYFGPGTRLLVL.

This clone is a singleton in its sample. This rearrangement joins TRBV4-3 to TRBJ1-4; tentative D call: TRBD1 (6 bases). Germline V gene lookup returns CDR1 LGHNA and CDR2 YSLEER. This CDR3 is built from 15 residues. V was shortened by 0 bases and J by 5 bases, with 10 bases between the two germline ends. The CDR3 reads CASSQEGRGNEKLFF. CDR3 coding DNA: TGCGCCAGCAGCCAAGAGGGCAGGGGCAATGAAAAACTGTTTTTT.

CDR3 loop: CASSILGGDGYEQYF. The CDR3 DNA reads as TGTGCCAGTAGTATATTAGGGGGAGACGGCTACGAGCAGTACTTC. The rearrangement joins TRBV19 to TRBJ2-7; a weak D match, TRBD1 (6 bases). V lost 2 bases, J lost 3 bases, and 14 bases lay in between. CDR1 is LNHDA and CDR2 is SQIVND in the germline V gene (reference sequence). The CDR3 sequence is 15 residues long. The full variable domain, rest sourced from reference TRBV19 and TRBJ2-7, is DGGITQSPKYLFRKEGQNVTLSCEQNLNHDAMYWYRQDPGQGLRLIYYSQIVNDFQKGDIAEGYSVSREKKESFPLTVTSAQKNPTAFYLCASSILGGDGYEQYFGPGTRLTVT.

The chain has TRBV2 and TRBJ1-1; D ambiguous. Trimming removed 4 bases at V and 4 bases at J, with 4 bases between. Germline V gives CDR1 SNHLY, CDR2 FYNNEI. This CDR3 has 11 amino acids. This CDR3 is CASSGTTEAFF. The CDR3, as DNA: TGTGCCAGCAGTGGAACCACTGAAGCTTTCTTT.

The chain has TRBV5-1 and TRBJ1-1, with D perhaps matching TRBD1 (6 bases). This CDR3 is built from 15 residues. Trimming cost V 1 base and J 0 bases, with 10 bases left between them. In germline, CDR1 is SGHRS, CDR2 YFSETQ. The CDR3 spells CASSLSAGVNTEAFF. CDR3 DNA: TGCGCCAGCAGCTTGTCAGCAGGGGTGAACACTGAAGCTTTCTTT. The variable domain in full, with the rest retrieved from reference TRBV5-1 and TRBJ1-1, is KAGVTQTPRYLIKTRGQQVTLSCSPISGHRSVSWYQQTPGQGLQFLFEYFSETQRNKGNFPGRFSGRQFSNSRSEMNVSTLELGDSALYLCASSLSAGVNTEAFFGQGTRLTVV.

The gene calls are TRBV6-5 and TRBJ2-7, with 12 bases lining up with TRBD2. CDR1 and CDR2 (germline): MNHEY, SVGAGI. The CDR3 spans 14 residues. The J segment lost 5 bases and the V segment lost 6 bases, leaving 5 bases of the junction unmatched. The CDR3 bases are TGTGCCAGCAGAAGACTAGCGGGAGAGAACGAGCAGTACTTC. Translation: CASRRLAGENEQYF.

Comments on this clone: Distinct nucleotide sequences in the sample also encode this CDR3. The CDR3 sequence is CASSPRDRGNQPQHF. In nucleotides, the CDR3 is TGTGCCAGCAGCCCCCGGGACAGGGGCAATCAGCCCCAGCATTTT. This sequence joins TRBV6-6 and TRBJ1-5; TRBD1 aligns across 9 bases. Germline V lookup: CDR1 MNHNY, CDR2 SVGAGI (reference sequence). This CDR3 comprises 15 residues. The V and J ends lost 6 bases and 2 bases, in that order; junction bases with no gene match: 5.

The chain joins TRBV10-3 to TRBJ1-2; weak D call: TRBD1 (5 bases). Germline CDR1 ENHRY, CDR2 SYGVKD. V shed 2 bases and J shed 4 bases, with 23 bases lying between them. The CDR3 consists of 18 residues. The CDR3 region is CAISEVRIPGLGSYGYTF. The CDR3 nucleotides read TGTGCCATCAGTGAGGTGAGGATACCGGGACTGGGGAGCTATGGCTACACCTTC.

The chain recombines TRBV4-3 with TRBJ2-1; 14 positions match TRBD2. The germline V gene has CDR1 LGHNA and CDR2 YSLEER. V was clipped by 3 bases and J by 9 bases; unmatched bases: 10. CDR3 length equals 17 residues. Here the CDR3 DNA reads TGCGCCAGCAGCCATGCGCCGGGACTAGCGGGAGCGGGTGAGCAGTTCTTC. It translates to CASSHAPGLAGAGEQFF.

The chain recombines TRBV6-1 with TRBJ1-3; D is uncertain. The length of the CDR3 is 15 residues. Germline loops: CDR1 MNHNS, CDR2 SASEGT. Trimming removed 2 bases from V and 4 bases from J, with 12 bases in between. The CDR3 bases are TGTGCCAGCAGTGAATCAGTCATATTCGGAAACACCATATATTTT. Protein: CASSESVIFGNTIYF.